This passage covers 4 T cell receptor beta chains from one sample sequenced in a study of CD8+CD57+ T cells in acquired aplastic anemia. Sequencing involved patients with CD8+CD57+ cell expansion previously shown by flow cytometry. Profiles of TCR beta VDJ and CDR3 were generated from a genomic DNA template. One entry per CDR3 protein results from TCRdb running MiXCR on the reads. The sample yields 300,000 or so distinct CDR3 sequences, approximately 60% seen once. Material: sorted CD4+, CD8+, or CD8+CD57+ T cells (not recorded which) from PBMCs. Source of these receptors: a human donor with aplastic anemia.

The rearrangement uses TRBV20-1 and TRBJ2-3; D call uncertain. The CDR3 is made up of 14 amino acids. With 0 bases removed from V and 0 bases from J, the gap between germline ends came to 7 bases. Germline loops: CDR1 DFQATT, CDR2 SNEGSKA (reference sequence). The CDR3 is CSARERASTDTQYF. The CDR3 region has the DNA TGCAGTGCTAGAGAAAGGGCTAGCACAGATACGCAGTATTTT.

The chain couples TRBV24-1 to TRBJ2-1, with D maybe TRBD2 (7 bases). This CDR3 spans 15 amino acids. V shed 4 bases and J shed 4 bases, with 13 bases lying between them. Germline loops: CDR1 KGHDR, CDR2 SFDVKD. The CDR3 region has the DNA TGTGCCACCAGTGACGCGGGGGCGTTGTACAATGAGCAGTTCTTC. Translating it yields CATSDAGALYNEQFF.

For this clonotype: A much larger clone differs from this one at a single base, so this may be a read error. The V call is TRBV4-2, the J call TRBJ2-7; TRBD2 aligns across 8 bases. Germline CDR1 is LGHNA and CDR2 is YNFKEQ. V gave up 3 bases and J gave up 7 bases; unmatched junction bases: 11. This CDR3 spans 15 amino acids. CDR3 loop: CASSHASGPYNEQYF. The CDR3 DNA reads as TGTGCCAGCAGCCACGCTAGCGGGCCCTACAATGAGCAGTACTTC.

This clonotype came up a few times. V and J are TRBV24-1 and TRBJ2-3; D is unclear. Germline CDR1 reads KGHDR; CDR2 reads SFDVKD. This CDR3 comprises 12 residues. V lost 7 bases, J lost 0 bases, and 4 bases lay in between. The CDR3 sequence is CATRDSTDTQYF. The CDR3 DNA reads TGTGCCACCAGGGACAGCACAGATACGCAGTATTTT.